These 7 T cell receptor beta chains share one sample of origin, sequenced in a study of regulatory T cells in long-lasting Graves disease. Arm-PCR of CDR3 regions and iRepertoire HTBI primers were the basis on which TCR beta libraries were built. TCRdb called the multiplex PCR reads again in MiXCR, with one record for every CDR3 protein. The table lists 360,000 or so distinct CDR3 sequences, approximately 16% of them singletons. This sample's time point: newly diagnosed GD, antithyroid drugs for less than 3 months. Researchers made the TCR library from RNA that was extracted from PBMCs. The sample was also linked to a second study, of T cells in Graves' hyperthyroidism and ophthalmopathy.

The material was peripheral blood mononuclear cells (PBMCs), obtained at new diagnosis, from a patient treated with antithyroid drugs. These receptors were taken from a man aged 40-55 years with Graves disease.

This clonotype was recorded at least ten times. The gene calls are TRBV28 and TRBJ2-3; D is uncertain. Per the germline V gene, CDR1 is MDHEN and CDR2 is SYDVKM. The V end lost 3 bases, the J end lost 4 bases, and 8 bases lay between the germline ends. There are 13 residues in the CDR3. The CDR3 coding sequence is TGTGCCAGCAGTTTCCTTCACTCAGATACGCAGTATTTT. Protein: CASSFLHSDTQYF.

There are many counts of this clonotype. The V and J genes are TRBV6-1 and TRBJ2-5, with 7 bases identical to TRBD2. The V segment lost 5 bases and the J segment 9 bases; nucleotides outside the gene matches: 15. This CDR3 region has 15 residues. From germline, CDR1 is MNHNS and CDR2 SASEGT. Here the CDR3 reads CASSPDPRERGAQYF. The CDR3 bases are TGTGCCAGCAGTCCAGACCCCCGCGAACGGGGGGCCCAGTACTTC.

Many counts were recorded for this clonotype. The rearrangement uses TRBV7-2 and TRBJ2-7; perhaps D is TRBD1 or TRBD2 (5 bases each). Germline CDR1 reads SGHTA; CDR2 reads FQGNSA. CDR3 size: 16 residues. Trimming shortened V by 5 bases and J by 5 bases, and 22 bases separated the two germline ends. CDR3 nucleotides: TGTGCCAGCAGCCTGAACCCGGGACGATTCGGCCACGAGCAGTACTTC. This codes for CASSLNPGRFGHEQYF.

The sample holds many counts of this clonotype. The chain carries TRBV7-9 and TRBJ1-1; tentatively, D is TRBD1 (6 bases). The CDR3 runs to 13 residues. Trimming left V 4 bases short and J 5 bases short, with 11 bases between. Germline values: CDR1 SEHNR, CDR2 FQNEAQ (reference sequence). The CDR3, as DNA: TGTGCCAGCAGCTGGGGGGCGGGTACTGAAGCTTTCTTT. Residues: CASSWGAGTEAFF.

This clonotype appeared many times. V gene TRBV12-5 combines with J gene TRBJ2-1; weak D call: TRBD1 (6 bases). CDR1 LGHNT and CDR2 FRNRAP come from the germline V gene. V gave up 3 bases and J gave up 0 bases, with 12 bases separating them. The CDR3 runs 16 residues. CDR3 amino acids: CASGFTGPVSYNEQFF. The CDR3 nucleotides read TGTGCTAGTGGTTTTACAGGGCCTGTCTCCTACAATGAGCAGTTCTTC.

CDR3 sequence: CAWSPETGRNTEAFF. In DNA, the CDR3 is TGTGCCTGGAGCCCTGAGACAGGGAGGAACACTGAAGCTTTCTTT. The genes are TRBV30 and TRBJ1-1, with 7 bases identical to TRBD1. Germline V CDR1 and CDR2: GTSNPN, SVGIG (reference sequence). This CDR3 comprises 15 residues. The trim removed 3 bases at V and 1 base at J, leaving 8 bases unmatched. Variable domain in full (rest from reference TRBV30 and TRBJ1-1): SQTIHQWPATLVQPVGSPLSLECTVEGTSNPNLYWYRQAAGRGLQLLFYSVGIGQISSEVPQNLSASRPQDRQFILSSKKLLLSDSGFYLCAWSPETGRNTEAFFGQGTRLTVV.

As regards this clonotype: Possible read error: a much larger clone is one base away. V gene TRBV5-1 combines with J gene TRBJ1-3; a weak D match, TRBD1 (5 bases). Looked up from germline, CDR1 is SGHRS and CDR2 is YFSETQ. V lost 5 bases to trimming and J lost 6 bases, with 21 bases between them. CDR3 size: 16 residues. The CDR3 protein is CASRRTSGTNENTIYF. CDR3 nucleotides: TGCGCCAGCAGACGTACCTCCGGGACGAATGAAAACACCATATATTTT. The entire variable domain, with the rest obtained from reference TRBV5-1 and TRBJ1-3, is as follows: KAGVTQTPRYLIKTRGQQVTLSCSPISGHRSVSWYQQTPGQGLQFLFEYFSETQRNKGNFPGRFSGRQFSNSRSEMNVSTLELGDSALYLCASRRTSGTNENTIYFGEGSWLTVV.